This T cell receptor (beta chain) was sequenced during a study of cytomegalovirus exposure and HLA in healthy donors (dated by TCRdb to the late 2010s). Broadly, across the study: An earlier analysis of roughly 570 of the donors reported 276 Gb of sequence data and approximately 120 million unique TCR beta sequences obtained from about 180 million T cells. An early release covering over 500 HLA-typed donors comprised about 290 gigabases of sequencing data and around 85 million unique TCR sequences. The genetic ancestry cluster associated with self-reported Caucasian donors included about four fifths of the 398 genotyped donors. The study aimed to test whether cataloging public T cell receptors could reveal signatures of past pathogen exposure. The T cell repertoires of some 700 subjects were profiled by immunosequencing and related to cytomegalovirus serostatus. A separate validation cohort of roughly 130 different subjects was used in addition to the roughly 720-subject first cohort. To predict cytomegalovirus infection status, the study combined high-throughput TCR immunosequencing, statistical association of individual TCRs with disease status, and machine learning. In a later analysis, previously published TCR beta repertoires from about 640 donors were re-analyzed and high-resolution HLA genotyping was added so that TCR occurrence patterns could be studied. The later analysis used no new phenotypic data to find candidate immune exposures, relying instead on TCR beta sequences and their occurrence across donors. An earlier analysis of about 600 of the donors used high-throughput TCR beta sequencing to judge whether each TCR beta V gene segment behaved as functional or pseudogenic. Donor age, sex, ethnicity and CMV serostatus were collected together with the repertoire data. A later genetic analysis took genome-wide SNP genotypes for about 60% of the roughly 670 donors and used that subset as a discovery cohort. All discovery cohort repertoires had been generated on a single sequencing platform. HLA typing included class I and class II loci at four-digit resolution. Typing coverage differed by locus: A, B, C, DRB1 and DQB1 were typed in about 620-630 donors, DQA1 in about 500, DPA1 in some 610, and DPB1 in 472. Four to six DR-DQ haplotypes were handled as single units for association and clustering, since linkage in the cohort was strong. Among some 410 genotyped donors of the cohort, an average of about 240,000 unique TCR beta nucleotide sequences were sequenced per donor, roughly a sixth of them non-productive. Summary of the overall study and its limitations: When HLA alleles, especially DR and DQ, strongly co-occurred, attributing TCR associations to individual alleles was difficult. A further reported finding was that TCR beta sequences accurately predicted the HLA-A and HLA-B alleles for most subjects in the first cohort. The authors suggested that the approach could potentially be extended to other disease states and immunological phenotypes. A total of 164 TCR beta chains were listed by the study as associated with cytomegalovirus. In an earlier analysis of around 600 of the donors, most TCR beta V segments were observed in productive rearrangements about 87% or about 30% of the time, broadly matching IMGT annotations. Across donors, most TCR sequences were observed very rarely, whereas some public TCRs were present in many individuals. In vitro tests confirmed that a few of the cytomegalovirus-associated TCR beta chains recognize cytomegalovirus antigens. According to a later analysis, TCR association rates differed among HLA loci, with DRB1 alleles showing the most associated TCRs and HLA-C alleles showing the fewest. In this cohort, only TCR beta chains were sequenced, and detectable features were limited by the absence of alpha or paired-chain data. The presence/absence analyses assumed that sequencing depth was roughly uniform across donors, and that assumption may not be true. In a later analysis, HLA-associated TCR beta chains showed more clonal expansion and lower generation probabilities than non-associated chains that were equally common. Some IMGT-functional V segments, including TRBV6-2 and TRBV6-3, could not be told apart with the 87-base-pair reads, so those segments were excluded. In a later genetic analysis, fewer N-insertions in productive TCRs were reported among donors in an Asian-associated ancestry cluster than the 666-donor mean. Cytomegalovirus status was reported to be diagnosed by the classifier with high specificity and sensitivity in both the original and validation cohorts. In a later analysis, several top co-occurrence clusters were reported to appear linked to parvovirus B19, influenza, CMV and Epstein-Barr virus. Because HLA typing was missing for some donors at each locus, association tests included only the typed subset. Over 15 rarely observed V segments, including chromosome 9 orphons, were excluded from the earlier analysis of approximately 500 of the donors because counts were too low. A later analysis found that most CMV-associated TCR beta chains appeared HLA-restricted, with HLA associations seemingly driven largely by CMV exposure. A cluster of highly shared sequence variants was judged likely to represent a technical artifact of the sequencing pipeline. At a false discovery rate of 0.05, a later analysis linked 15,000 to 20,000 TCR beta sequences to specific HLA alleles. Correlated functional status among segregating V segments might be attributable to linkage disequilibrium, but an unknown experimental factor could not be ruled out. CMV serostatus was the only immune exposure information available for the cohort. In a later genetic analysis, a missense DCLRE1C variant was associated with V-gene and J-gene trimming of TCR beta chains, and the association was replicated in an independent cohort.

The cohort comprised hundreds of healthy bone marrow donors. At the time of sampling, all cohort members were nominally healthy, though unrecorded immune exposures were likely present. The donor was CMV seronegative and was included in the group of 352 seronegative cohort members. A peripheral blood sample was provided by each donor, and peripheral blood mononuclear cells were used for TCR beta sequencing. Genomic DNA extraction from the blood cell samples was performed with the Qiagen DNeasy Blood Extraction Kit. CDR1 and CDR2, per the germline V gene (reference sequence), are GTSNPN and SVGIG. From the cysteine through the phenylalanine, the CDR3 covers 12 amino acids. Only CDR3 DNA remains: 36 bases, in frame from the first base. The V end loses 4 bases and the J end loses 4 bases, and a stretch of 10 bases separates them. A remark on this clone: Its target antigen remains unknown. No per-base quality is available; no much larger clone lies one base away.

Library preparation employed the immunoSEQ multiplex PCR assay. For the multiplex PCR, a mixture combining 60 forward primers for TCR Vbeta segments and 13 reverse primers for TCR Jbeta segments was used. A multiplex PCR assay on genomic DNA amplified the CDR3 region of rearranged TCR beta genes. The amplified TCR beta libraries were sequenced on the Illumina HiSeq System as 87-base-pair reads. Concerning the study's data processing: A later analysis tallied around 82 million unique TCR beta chains across the roughly 610 repertoires, and about 10 million of those chains were shared by two or more donors. To remove PCR and sequencing errors, raw reads were error-corrected and collapsed into unique sequences using a nearest-neighbor algorithm that merged closely related sequences. To assign V, D and J gene segments, CDR3 sequences were aligned to IMGT reference sequences. For a sequence to be retained, at least a six-nucleotide match to both a V gene segment and a J gene segment was required. Rearrangements were called productive when the CDR3 lacked stop codons and stayed in frame with V and J; all others were non-productive. CDR3 was defined by IMGT convention, running from the second conserved V-encoded cysteine to the conserved J-encoded phenylalanine. The earlier analysis of about 590 of the donors excluded sequences that lacked an unambiguous match to a single V gene segment. In an earlier analysis of a few hundred of the donors, V segments were called functional above 56.7% productive rearrangements and were called segregating when the between-donor standard deviation exceeded 5%. A statistical classification framework was developed to diagnose cytomegalovirus status using the catalog of TCR beta chain sequences. In a later analysis, TCR nucleotide sequences were compared against IMGT/GENE-DB human TR gene sequences so that V and J genes could be assigned. A later analysis assigned CDR3 sequences and most-parsimonious VDJ recombination scenarios with the TCRdist pipeline. In a later analysis, every TCR beta chain was defined by the combination of its CDR3 amino acid sequence and its V-gene family, and reads without a unique V-gene family were dropped. As a way to deal with suspected cross-contamination and a sequencing artifact, a later analysis dropped 640 or so nucleotide sequences that were highly shared and had low generation probability. For each public chain, a later analysis derived a clonal expansion index from normalized ranks of inferred template counts within each repertoire. Generation probabilities in a later analysis came from a VDJ recombination model fitted to out-of-frame rearrangements, and those results were checked against IGoR. Hypergeometric tests were used in a later analysis to score TCR-TCR, TCR-HLA and TCR-CMV co-occurrence, with a repertoire-size bias correction applied to the TCR pairs. False discovery rates were estimated in a later analysis by permuting HLA or CMV assignments 20 times. In a later analysis, co-occurring TCRs were grouped using DBSCAN, and TCRdist sequence similarity was added for clustering within HLA-allele-positive subsets. Co-occurrence clustering excluded repertoires with fewer than 30,000 or more than 120,000 public chains, plus five with anomalous nucleotide sharing. Here the immuneACCESS table is served through TCRdb, limited to in-frame sequences with V and J called. Missing clones are a known gap in these copies; in checked studies unresolved V genes cover under half, and the rest lacks a known reason. That table gives V, J and clone size, and the DNA gave D and trimming. The sample contains hundreds of thousands of clones, more than 75% of them found a single time. Roughly 0.24% of the sample lies in the top ten.

The sample comprised PBMCs. This TCR was sampled from a girl aged 2-9 years in good health and CMV-seronegative. Recombination joined TRBV30 with TRBJ1-1, and the D gene may be TRBD1, 5 bases matching. CDR3 sequence: CAWTDRSTEAFF. In nucleotides, the sequence is TGTGCCTGGACCGACAGAAGCACTGAAGCTTTCTTT. The full variable domain, with segments outside the CDR3 supplied by the reference TRBV30 and TRBJ1-1 proteins, appears as SQTIHQWPATLVQPVGSPLSLECTVEGTSNPNLYWYRQAAGRGLQLLFYSVGIGQISSEVPQNLSASRPQDRQFILSSKKLLLSDSGFYLCAWTDRSTEAFFGQGTRLTVV.